This T cell receptor beta chain comes out of a study of T cells in Graves' hyperthyroidism and ophthalmopathy. Study-wide context: Peripheral blood was collected at initial diagnosis, before any treatment.

This CDR3 comprises 18 residues. Looked up from germline, CDR1 is ENHRY and CDR2 is SYGVKD. V was trimmed by 6 bases and J by 7 bases, leaving 28 bases between them. Exclusion criteria comprised uncontrolled infection, other autoimmune disease, pregnancy or lactation. On the basis of clinical symptoms, serum thyroxine and TRAb, thyroid ultrasound and orbital computed tomography, diagnoses were made. PBMCs were collected from a 10 ml volume of fresh peripheral blood. Amplified TCR beta CDR3 regions came from RNA transcripts. HTBI primers drove first-round RT-PCR of the TCR CDR3. In TCRdb, the multiplex PCR reads were re-called with MiXCR into one record per CDR3 protein. The table has around 500,000 distinct CDR3 sequences, approximately 16% seen once. The sample holds a few counts of this clonotype.

The TCR was taken from a woman aged 25 to 39 with Graves' ophthalmopathy. Sequencing was done on a sample of blood. This chain joins TRBV10-3 and TRBJ2-1, with D perhaps TRBD1 or TRBD2 (6 bases each). The CDR3 DNA is TGTGCCATCAGAGTGGAGGGGTCTCCAGGGGATCAAGGGAATGAGCAGTTCTTC. It is translated as CAIRVEGSPGDQGNEQFF.